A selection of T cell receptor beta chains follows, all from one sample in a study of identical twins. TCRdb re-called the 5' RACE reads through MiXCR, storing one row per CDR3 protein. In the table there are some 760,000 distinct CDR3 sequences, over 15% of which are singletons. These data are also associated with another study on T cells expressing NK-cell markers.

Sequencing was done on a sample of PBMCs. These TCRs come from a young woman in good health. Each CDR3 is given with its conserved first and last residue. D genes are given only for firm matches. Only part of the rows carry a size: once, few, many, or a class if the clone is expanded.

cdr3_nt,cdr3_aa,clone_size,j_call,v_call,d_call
TGTGCCAGCAGCTTCGACGGGCTGAGCACAGATACGCAGTATTTT,CASSFDGLSTDTQYF,NA,TRBJ2-3,TRBV5-5,NA
TGTGCCAGCAGCTTAGGTGACTACTCCTACAATGAGCAGTTCTTC,CASSLGDYSYNEQFF,few,TRBJ2-1,TRBV11-3,NA
TGCGCCAGCAGCTTGGCCGGGACACAAACCACAGATACGCAGTATTTT,CASSLAGTQTTDTQYF,NA,TRBJ2-3,TRBV5-1,NA
TGTGCCAGCAGCCCCCGCGCCCTCGGGGGTGAGCAGTTCTTC,CASSPRALGGEQFF,few,TRBJ2-1,TRBV7-2,NA
TGTGCCAGCAGCCAAGGGGGTGGGACACCCCTCCACTTT,CASSQGGGTPLHF,NA,TRBJ1-6,TRBV4-2,NA
TGTGCCAGCAGTATCACCGGGACAGGGGGGTTTGTGAGCTATGGCTACACCTTC,CASSITGTGGFVSYGYTF,NA,TRBJ1-2,TRBV6-1,TRBD1
TGTGCCAGCAAGCAGGGGAACTATGGCTACACCTTC,CASKQGNYGYTF,few,TRBJ1-2,TRBV2,NA
TGTGCCAGCAGCCAAGATGAGAGAAACTATGGCTACACCTTC,CASSQDERNYGYTF,few,TRBJ1-2,TRBV3-1,NA
TGTGCCAGCAGCGGGCCCGGGACTAACCAAGAGACCCAGTACTTC,CASSGPGTNQETQYF,many,TRBJ2-5,TRBV5-6,TRBD2
TGTGCCAGCAGCTTGGCCGGGACAGTCGGGAATCAGCCCCAGCATTTT,CASSLAGTVGNQPQHF,few,TRBJ1-5,TRBV7-2,TRBD1
TGTGCCAGCAGCTTAGAAGTGTCACGACCCGGGGAGCTGTTTTTT,CASSLEVSRPGELFF,NA,TRBJ2-2,TRBV7-9,NA
TGTGCCATCACCCGGACAGGGTCTAACTATGGCTACACCTTC,CAITRTGSNYGYTF,NA,TRBJ1-2,TRBV10-3,TRBD1
TGTGCCAGCAGCTTCCTAGACAGGACGAACACCGGGGAGCTGTTTTTT,CASSFLDRTNTGELFF,few,TRBJ2-2,TRBV5-6,NA
TGTGCCAGCAAGGGGGACCTGTTATTGGATACGCAGTATTTT,CASKGDLLLDTQYF,few,TRBJ2-3,TRBV6-1,NA
TGTGCCAGCAGTCACCGTCAGGGGGATTTCAATGAGCAGTTCTTC,CASSHRQGDFNEQFF,NA,TRBJ2-1,TRBV12-3/TRBV12-4,TRBD1
TGCAGTGCTAGTCGGCGACAGAACACTGAAGCTTTCTTT,CSASRRQNTEAFF,few,TRBJ1-1,TRBV20-1,NA
TGCAGTGCTAGGGCAGCAACTAATGAAAAACTGTTTTTT,CSARAATNEKLFF,NA,TRBJ1-4,TRBV20-1,NA
TGTGCCAGCAGTTTAATCCAGGTCGACGAGCAGTACTTC,CASSLIQVDEQYF,many,TRBJ2-7,TRBV12-3/TRBV12-4,NA
TGCAGTGCTACCTCTAGAGGGATGGGACATTATAATTCACCCCTCCACTTT,CSATSRGMGHYNSPLHF,many,TRBJ1-6,TRBV20-1,NA
TGCGCCAGCAGCCAAGAGTTGCTAGGTGACTACGAGCAGTACTTC,CASSQELLGDYEQYF,many,TRBJ2-7,TRBV4-3,NA
TGCAGTGCTAGAGACGACAGGTCGAACACTGAAGCTTTCTTT,CSARDDRSNTEAFF,few,TRBJ1-1,TRBV20-1,NA
TGTGCCAGCAGCTACGGGGCGACAGGGGAAGGCGGCTACACCTTC,CASSYGATGEGGYTF,NA,TRBJ1-2,TRBV11-2,TRBD1
TGTGCCAGCAGCGGGGAGGAAGGTCGATCAGCCCAGCATTTT,CASSGEEGRSAQHF,few,TRBJ1-5,TRBV5-5,NA
TGTGCCACCAGTGGACGGGGGGGCAGATCTGAGCAGTATTTT,CATSGRGGRSEQYF,NA,TRBJ2-3,TRBV24-1,TRBD2
TGCAGTGCTAGGCGGGGGCCCGTAGGAGAGACCCAGTACTTC,CSARRGPVGETQYF,NA,TRBJ2-5,TRBV20-1,NA
TGCAGCGTTGGTCAGTTGGACACTGAAGCTTTCTTT,CSVGQLDTEAFF,NA,TRBJ1-1,TRBV29-1,NA
TGCAGTGCTCGCCCCGCCCTCGGCACAGATACGCAGTATTTT,CSARPALGTDTQYF,few,TRBJ2-3,TRBV20-1,NA
TGTGCCAGCAGTTTCGTAATTGCGGGTTTCTACGAGCAGTACTTC,CASSFVIAGFYEQYF,NA,TRBJ2-7,TRBV6-2/TRBV6-3,NA
TGTGCCAGCAGCCCAGTGGGACTAGCGCTGGGTACCTACGAGCAGTACTTC,CASSPVGLALGTYEQYF,NA,TRBJ2-7,TRBV7-9,TRBD2
TGTGCCAGCAGCTTTCTTCGGGAGTCAGATACGCAGTATTTT,CASSFLRESDTQYF,NA,TRBJ2-3,TRBV5-6,NA
TGCGCCAGCAGCTGGGACATCGCGGGACGCAATTCACCCCTCCACTTT,CASSWDIAGRNSPLHF,few,TRBJ1-6,TRBV5-1,NA
TGCAGCGTCGGGGGGACAGTTGTCTACGAGCAGTACTTC,CSVGGTVVYEQYF,NA,TRBJ2-7,TRBV29-1,NA
TGCAGCGGACGGGGGGGCCGGGGCGCCGGGGAGCTGTTTTTT,CSGRGGRGAGELFF,NA,TRBJ2-2,TRBV29-1,TRBD2
TGTGCCAGCTCACTCCGAGGAGCGGGTAGCTCCTACGAGCAGTACTTC,CASSLRGAGSSYEQYF,NA,TRBJ2-7,TRBV18,NA